This TCR beta chain comes out of a study of cytomegalovirus exposure and HLA in healthy donors (dated by TCRdb to about 2017). At the level of the whole study: According to an earlier analysis of several hundred of the donors, roughly 180 million T cells yielded over 100 million unique TCR beta sequences and 276 Gb of sequence data. To predict cytomegalovirus infection status, the study combined high-throughput TCR immunosequencing, statistical association of individual TCRs with disease status, and machine learning. Donor age, sex, ethnicity and CMV serostatus were compiled alongside the repertoire data. A later genetic analysis used genome-wide SNP genotypes for about 55% of the 666 donors, treating that subset as a discovery cohort. Rather than using new phenotypic data, the later analysis identified candidate immune exposures from TCR beta sequences and from how often those sequences occurred across donors. A later analysis re-analyzed previously published TCR beta repertoires from several hundred donors and added high-resolution HLA genotyping to study TCR occurrence patterns. Every repertoire in the discovery cohort had been generated on one and the same sequencing platform. Because of strong linkage in the cohort, 5 or 6 DR-DQ haplotypes were treated as single units for association and clustering. On average, about 240,000 unique TCR beta nucleotide sequences were sequenced per donor among about 400 genotyped donors of the cohort, with 15% to 20% of those sequences being non-productive. The study used immunosequencing to profile the T cell repertoires of about 670 subjects and linked those repertoires to cytomegalovirus serostatus. An earlier analysis of fewer than 750 of the donors used high-throughput TCR beta sequencing to judge whether each TCR beta V gene segment behaved as functional or pseudogenic. Approximately 300 gigabases of sequencing data and about 92 million unique TCR sequences made up an early release that covered several hundred HLA-typed donors. Both class I and class II loci were covered by HLA typing, at four-digit resolution. Typing coverage varied by locus: about 620-640 donors for A, B, C, DRB1 and DQB1; under 550 for DQA1; more than 600 for DPA1; approximately 450 for DPB1. Among the roughly 400 genotyped donors, approximately 77% belonged to the genetic ancestry cluster associated with self-reported Caucasian donors. A separate validation cohort of over 95 different subjects was used in addition to the roughly 720-subject first cohort. The study aimed to test whether signatures of past pathogen exposure could be identified by cataloging public T cell receptors. Findings and caveats that apply to the study as a whole: Because counts were too low, some 17 rarely observed V segments, including chromosome 9 orphons, were excluded from the earlier analysis of 587 of the donors. A later genetic analysis reported fewer N-insertions in productive TCRs among donors in an Asian-associated ancestry cluster than the roughly 700-donor mean. An association between a missense DCLRE1C variant and V-gene and J-gene trimming of TCR beta chains was found in a later genetic analysis and replicated in an independent cohort. A cluster of highly shared sequence variants was judged likely to be a technical artifact of the sequencing pipeline. The presence/absence analyses assumed that sequencing depth was roughly uniform across donors, and that assumption may not be true. Compared with equally common non-associated chains, HLA-associated TCR beta chains in a later analysis were more clonally expanded and had lower generation probabilities. According to a later analysis, most CMV-associated TCR beta chains appeared to be HLA-restricted, and the HLA associations seemed to be driven largely by CMV exposure. While some public TCRs were present in many individuals, most TCR sequences turned up only very rarely across donors. For the cohort, immune exposure information was limited to CMV serostatus. The classifier was reported to diagnose cytomegalovirus status with high specificity and sensitivity in both the original cohort and the validation cohort. Only TCR beta chains were sequenced in this cohort, and the absence of alpha or paired-chain data limited detectable features. A further reported finding was that TCR beta sequences accurately predicted the HLA-A and HLA-B alleles for most subjects in the first cohort. An earlier analysis of around 500 of the donors showed that most TCR beta V segments appeared in productive rearrangements either about 87% or about 30% of the time, which broadly matched IMGT annotations. Linkage disequilibrium might explain the correlated functional status among segregating V segments, but an unknown experimental factor could not be ruled out. Specific HLA alleles were associated with about 17,000 TCR beta sequences at a false discovery rate of 0.05 in a later analysis. When HLA alleles, especially DR and DQ, strongly co-occurred, attributing TCR associations to individual alleles was difficult. In the study, about 150 TCR beta chains were listed as associated with cytomegalovirus. The authors suggested that the approach could potentially be extended to other disease states and immunological phenotypes. In a later analysis, the rate of TCR association differed among HLA loci, with DRB1 alleles having the most associated TCRs and HLA-C alleles having the fewest. Because HLA typing was missing for some donors at each locus, association tests included only the typed subset. In vitro tests confirmed that a few of the cytomegalovirus-associated TCR beta chains recognize cytomegalovirus antigens. Because the 87-base-pair reads could not distinguish some IMGT-functional V segments, including TRBV6-2 and TRBV6-3, those segments were excluded. A later analysis reported that several top co-occurrence clusters appeared linked to parvovirus B19, influenza, CMV and Epstein-Barr virus.

The library was produced with the immunoSEQ multiplex PCR assay. The multiplex PCR relied on a mix of 60 forward primers for TCR Vbeta segments and 13 reverse primers for TCR Jbeta segments. Amplification of the CDR3 region of rearranged TCR beta genes was performed with a multiplex PCR assay on genomic DNA. The Illumina HiSeq System was used to sequence the amplified TCR beta libraries as 87-base-pair reads. As for how the authors treated the data: A later analysis tallied around 82 million unique TCR beta chains across the 666 repertoires, and approximately 11 million of those chains were shared by two or more donors. Raw reads were error-corrected and collapsed into unique sequences by a nearest-neighbor algorithm in which closely related sequences were merged to remove PCR and sequencing errors. V, D and J gene segments were assigned by aligning CDR3 sequences to IMGT reference sequences. For a sequence to be retained, a match of at least six nucleotides to both a V gene segment and a J gene segment was required. Rearrangements were classified as productive when the CDR3 lacked stop codons and remained in frame with V and J, and all other rearrangements were classified as non-productive. CDR3 was defined by IMGT convention, running from the second conserved V-encoded cysteine to the conserved J-encoded phenylalanine. In an earlier analysis of some 550 of the donors, sequences lacking an unambiguous match to a single V gene segment were excluded. An earlier analysis of some 610 of the donors called V segments functional above 56.7% productive rearrangements and segregating when the between-donor standard deviation exceeded 5%. A statistical classification framework was built to diagnose cytomegalovirus status from the catalog of TCR beta chain sequences. In a later analysis, V and J genes were assigned by comparing TCR nucleotide sequences against IMGT/GENE-DB human TR gene sequences. The TCRdist pipeline was used in a later analysis to assign CDR3 sequences and most-parsimonious VDJ recombination scenarios. In a later analysis, every TCR beta chain was defined by the combination of its CDR3 amino acid sequence and its V-gene family, and reads without a unique V-gene family were dropped. To address suspected cross-contamination and a sequencing artifact, a later analysis removed a few hundred highly shared, low-generation-probability nucleotide sequences. A later analysis calculated a clonal expansion index for each public chain from normalized within-repertoire ranks of inferred template counts. In a later analysis, generation probabilities were computed using a VDJ recombination model fitted to out-of-frame rearrangements, and the results were checked against IGoR. In a later analysis, TCR-TCR, TCR-HLA and TCR-CMV co-occurrence was scored with hypergeometric tests, and a repertoire-size bias correction was applied to TCR pairs. To estimate false discovery rates, a later analysis permuted the HLA or CMV assignments 20 times. A later analysis grouped co-occurring TCRs with DBSCAN, adding TCRdist sequence similarity when clustering within HLA-allele-positive subsets. Repertoires with fewer than 30,000 or more than 120,000 public chains were left out of co-occurrence clustering, as were several repertoires with anomalous nucleotide sharing. TCRdb obtained this table from immuneACCESS and retained in-frame rearrangements with V and J assigned. These tables miss some clones; where compared with another copy, unresolved V genes account for less than half of the shortfall, and the remainder is unexplained. D and trimming were read from the DNA, whereas the V and J calls and clone size are those reported in that table. Within this sample are 200,000 to 250,000 clones, with more than 75% of them counted one time only. The ten largest account for around 0.23% of the sample.

The germline V gene provides CDR1 SGHRS and CDR2 YFSETQ. Reading from cysteine to phenylalanine, the CDR3 counts 16 amino acids. Only CDR3 DNA remains: 48 bases, in frame from the first base. The cohort was made up of about 610 healthy bone marrow donors. At the time of sampling, all cohort members were nominally healthy, though unrecorded immune exposures were likely present. The donor tested CMV seronegative and was one of the 352 seronegative cohort members. A peripheral blood sample was provided by each donor, and peripheral blood mononuclear cells were used for TCR beta sequencing. The Qiagen DNeasy Blood Extraction Kit was used to extract genomic DNA from the blood cell samples. Worth noting for this clone: Its antigen is still unknown. One junction end does not reproduce the germline sequence, and a read error may be involved.

Sequences were obtained from PBMCs. Recombination linked TRBV5-1 to TRBJ2-3; possibly the D gene is TRBD1, per 5 matching bases. This receptor was obtained from a girl aged 2-15 years in good health and CMV-seronegative. The CDR3: CASRLAGSVGADTQYF. The DNA sequence is as follows: TGCGCCAGCCGCTTGGCAGGGTCGGTTGGGGCAGATACGCAGTATTTT.